The present entry profiles one T cell receptor (beta chain) with its context. These data originate in a study of shared clonotypes between healthy human individuals. Positive CCR7 selection of CD45RO-negative cells yielded the naive CD8 cells, and terminally differentiated effector memory CD45RA+ cells were excluded. The CDR3 runs 13 residues. Unmatched junction bases numbered 6, after V lost 6 bases and J lost 7 bases. CDR1 is MNHEY and CDR2 is SVGAGI in the germline V gene. The assay was immunoSEQ multiplex PCR, and TCRdb's table has in-frame clones only and misses some. The sample holds around 2,100,000 clones, 85% to 95% seen once.

The chain employs TRBV6-5 and TRBJ2-7; TRBD1 matches 10 bases. Sequenced material: naive CD8+ T cells sorted from blood. The receptor comes from a man aged 18 to 29 in good health. For the CDR3, the DNA is TGTGCCAGCAGGATAGGGACAGGGGAGGAGCAGTACTTC. Its translation: CASRIGTGEEQYF.